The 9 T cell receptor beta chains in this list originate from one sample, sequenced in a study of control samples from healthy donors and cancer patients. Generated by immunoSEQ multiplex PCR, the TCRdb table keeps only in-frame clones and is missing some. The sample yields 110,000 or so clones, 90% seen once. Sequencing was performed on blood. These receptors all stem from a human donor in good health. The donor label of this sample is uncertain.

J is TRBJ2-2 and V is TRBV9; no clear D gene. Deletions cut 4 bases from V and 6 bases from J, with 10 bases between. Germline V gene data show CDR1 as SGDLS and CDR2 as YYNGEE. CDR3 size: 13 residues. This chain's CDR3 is CASSQGLPGELFF. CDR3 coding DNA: TGTGCCAGCAGCCAAGGTCTCCCCGGGGAGCTGTTTTTT.

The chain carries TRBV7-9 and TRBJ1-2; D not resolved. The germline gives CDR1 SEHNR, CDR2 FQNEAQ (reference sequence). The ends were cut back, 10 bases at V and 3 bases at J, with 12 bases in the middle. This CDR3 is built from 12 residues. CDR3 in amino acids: CATRGLDYGYTF. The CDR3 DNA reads TGTGCCACTCGAGGGCTAGACTATGGCTACACCTTC.

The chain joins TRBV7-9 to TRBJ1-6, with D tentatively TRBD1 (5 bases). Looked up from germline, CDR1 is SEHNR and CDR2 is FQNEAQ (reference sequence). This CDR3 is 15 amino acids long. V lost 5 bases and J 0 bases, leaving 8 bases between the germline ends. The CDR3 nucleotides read TGTGCCAGCAGCGCGGACAACTCCTATAATTCACCCCTCCACTTT. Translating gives CASSADNSYNSPLHF. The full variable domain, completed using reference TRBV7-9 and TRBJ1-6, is DTGVSQNPRHKITKRGQNVTFRCDPISEHNRLYWYRQTLGQGPEFLTYFQNEAQLEKSRLLSDRFSAERPKGSFSTLEIQRTEQGDSAMYLCASSADNSYNSPLHFGNGTRLTVT.

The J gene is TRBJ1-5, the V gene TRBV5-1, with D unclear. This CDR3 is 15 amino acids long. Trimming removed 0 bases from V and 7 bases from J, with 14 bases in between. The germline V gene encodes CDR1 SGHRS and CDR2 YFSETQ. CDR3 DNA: TGCGCCAGCAGCTTGGCCCCGGGGATAGGACAGCCCCAGCATTTT. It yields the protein CASSLAPGIGQPQHF.

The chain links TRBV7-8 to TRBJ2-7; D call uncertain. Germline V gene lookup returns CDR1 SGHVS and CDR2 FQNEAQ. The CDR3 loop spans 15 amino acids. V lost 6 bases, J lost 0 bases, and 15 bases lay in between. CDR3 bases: TGTGCCAGCAGTCAAGGAAGGGTCGACTCCTACGAGCAGTACTTC. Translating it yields CASSQGRVDSYEQYF.

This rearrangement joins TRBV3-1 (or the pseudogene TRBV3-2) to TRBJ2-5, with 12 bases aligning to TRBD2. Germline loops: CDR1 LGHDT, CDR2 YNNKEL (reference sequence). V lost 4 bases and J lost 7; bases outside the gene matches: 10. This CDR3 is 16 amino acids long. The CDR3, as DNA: TGTGCCAGCAGCCTAGGACTAGCGGGGTCCGGGGGGACCCAGTACTTC. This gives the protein CASSLGLAGSGGTQYF.

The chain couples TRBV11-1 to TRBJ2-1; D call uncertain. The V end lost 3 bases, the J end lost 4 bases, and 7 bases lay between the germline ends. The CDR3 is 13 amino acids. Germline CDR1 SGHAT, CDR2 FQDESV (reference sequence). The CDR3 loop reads CASSLPSYNEQFF. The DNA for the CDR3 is TGTGCCAGCAGCTTGCCGTCTTACAATGAGCAGTTCTTC.

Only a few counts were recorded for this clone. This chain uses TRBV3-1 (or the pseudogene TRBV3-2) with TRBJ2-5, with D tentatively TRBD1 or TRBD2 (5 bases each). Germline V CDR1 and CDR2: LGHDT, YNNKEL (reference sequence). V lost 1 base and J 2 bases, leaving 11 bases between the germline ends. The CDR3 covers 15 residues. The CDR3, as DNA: TGTGCCAGCAGCCAAGGGGGGTTACGGCAAGAGACCCAGTACTTC. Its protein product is CASSQGGLRQETQYF.

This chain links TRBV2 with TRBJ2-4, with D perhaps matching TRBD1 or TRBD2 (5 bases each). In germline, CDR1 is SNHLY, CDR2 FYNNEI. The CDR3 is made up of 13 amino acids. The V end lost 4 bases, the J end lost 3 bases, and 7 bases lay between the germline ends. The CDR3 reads CASSGDLKNIQYF. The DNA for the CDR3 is TGTGCCAGCAGTGGGGACCTCAAAAACATTCAGTACTTC.